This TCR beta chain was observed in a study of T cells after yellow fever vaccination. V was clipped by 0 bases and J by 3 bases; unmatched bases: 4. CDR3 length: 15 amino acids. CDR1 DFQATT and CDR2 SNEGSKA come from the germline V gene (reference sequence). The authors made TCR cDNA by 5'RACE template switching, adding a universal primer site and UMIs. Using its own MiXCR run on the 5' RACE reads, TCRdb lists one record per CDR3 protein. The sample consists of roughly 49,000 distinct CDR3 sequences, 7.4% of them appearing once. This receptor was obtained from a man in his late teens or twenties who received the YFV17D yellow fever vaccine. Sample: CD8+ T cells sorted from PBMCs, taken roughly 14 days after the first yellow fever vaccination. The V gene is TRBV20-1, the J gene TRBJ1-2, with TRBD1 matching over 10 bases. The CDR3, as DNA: TGCAGTGCTAGAGACCCGGGACAGGGGTACTATGGCTACACCTTC. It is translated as CSARDPGQGYYGYTF.